This T cell receptor beta chain was sequenced during a study of T cells after posttransplantation cyclophosphamide. Whole-study results and caveats: Later blood repertoires were often dominated by clones from the donor CD8+ memory compartment. Recipient CMV seropositivity and CMV reactivation strongly tracked TRB clonality. TRB overlap between skin or GI tissue T cells and blood was limited.

Cells defined as naive were viable CD3+CD4+ or CD3+CD8+ and CCR7+CD45RA+CD45RO-CD95-CD27+CD28+. This related bone marrow graft donor gave peripheral blood on the day of marrow donation. The germline V gene has CDR1 SEHNR and CDR2 FQNEAQ (reference sequence). After removal of 5 bases from V and 13 bases from J, the junction contained 11 bases not matched to a gene. The CDR3 sequence is 13 residues long. The data were produced by immunoSEQ multiplex PCR, yet TCRdb's version contains in-frame clones alone and is incomplete. This sample yields 10,000 or so clones, of which 95% to 98% are seen a single time; 0.25% belongs to the top ten. As to this clone: Antigen unknown.

The gene calls are TRBV7-9 and TRBJ2-3, with 8 bases that match TRBD1. Input material: naive CD4+ T cells sorted from PBMCs. The sequence came from a woman aged 60-75 years in good health, CMV-negative, and a related stem cell transplant donor. CDR3 in DNA: TGTGCCAGCAGCCGGGCGGACAGGGCCGGGGAGTATTTT. This encodes CASSRADRAGEYF.